The source of this T cell receptor (beta chain) is a study of blood T cell repertoires in COVID-19. Study information: PBMCs, B-cell-depleted T cells, or T cells were the source of the cDNA or gDNA that made up the material.

Measured with immunoSEQ multiplex PCR; TCRdb has only the in-frame clones, and not every one. The sample holds some 150,000 clones, around 81% seen once. The germline V gene encodes CDR1 SGHTS and CDR2 YDEGEE. Trimming cost V 6 bases and J 5 bases, with 15 bases left between them. This CDR3 contains 14 residues. The clonotype was recovered from a human donor in a cohort sampled during active COVID-19. The chain uses TRBV5-8 and TRBJ1-5; D is possibly TRBD1 (5 bases). The sequenced sample consisted of peripheral blood. The CDR3 nucleotides read TGTGCCAGCACCCTAGGAAGGGACTATCAGCCCCAGCATTTT. Translation gives CASTLGRDYQPQHF.